The T cell receptor beta chain under discussion was sequenced for a study of T cells after yellow fever vaccination. The CDR3 extends over 16 amino acids. CDR1 is SGHTA and CDR2 is FQGTGA in the germline V gene. J was trimmed by 0 bases and V by 5 bases; bases with no gene match: 3. Findings and limits, study-wide: Clonotypes appearing in both CD4 and CD8 compartments existed, and their share was small. It was a weaker secondary response, yet one that peaked faster, at day 5 versus 15.

Concerning this clonotype: Its antigen is undetermined.

TCRdb fed the 5' RACE reads into MiXCR, producing one record per CDR3 protein. The sample holds about 68,000 distinct CDR3 sequences; just over 6.5% are singletons and the top ten take approximately 35%. V and J are TRBV7-3 and TRBJ2-2, with 10 bases lining up with TRBD2. This specimen was CD8+ T cells sorted from PBMCs, taken about 49 days after the first yellow fever vaccination. The receptor was isolated from a man younger than 35 who received the YFV17D yellow fever vaccine. The CDR3 is CASSRSGGTNTGELFF. CDR3 in DNA: TGTGCCAGCAGCCGTAGCGGGGGGACGAACACCGGGGAGCTGTTTTTT.